These 25 T cell receptor beta chains came from one sample sequenced in a study of T cell clonality in common variable immunodeficiency. General observations from the study: Common variable immunodeficiency TCR beta sequences reportedly had fewer deletions and N-nucleotide insertions.

The antigens for these receptors are not known. Using immunoSEQ multiplex PCR, the repertoire was profiled, and TCRdb retains in-frame clones only, with some absent. The repertoire shows about 15,000 clones; the top ten hold roughly 4.5%. Sample: peripheral blood mononuclear cells. The receptor source for this set is a human donor with common variable immunodeficiency.

CDR3 bases read: TGTGCCAGCAGTGAAACTAGCGGGGGTTACAATGAG. Translated: CASSETSGGYNE. The entire CDR3 reads CASSETSGGYNEQFF. The chain has TRBV2 and TRBJ2-1; 11 bases match TRBD2. The read is 3 residues too short to cover the CDR3 end, so that end is filled in from the germline J gene. The CDR3 spans 15 residues. Germline values: CDR1 SNHLY, CDR2 FYNNEI. Germline trimming cut 2 bases from V and 4 bases from J; bases unmatched to any gene: 1.

As regards this clone: From the germline J gene comes the end of the CDR3, since the read stops 3 residues before it. This chain joins TRBV20-1 and TRBJ1-4, with a possible D match to TRBD1 (6 bases). V lost 3 bases and J 7 bases, leaving 12 bases between the germline ends. This CDR3 region has 13 residues. The germline V gene has CDR1 DFQATT and CDR2 SNEGSKA (reference sequence). The DNA read from the CDR3 is TGCAGTGCTAGGGAAGGGGGACGTGAAAAA. Translating gives CSAREGGREK. The whole CDR3 is CSAREGGREKLFF.

Note on this clone: The read finishes 3 residues shy of the CDR3 end, and the germline J gene is used to complete it. This rearrangement joins TRBV5-1 to TRBJ2-3, with TRBD1 identical over 7 bases. Germline V gene data show CDR1 as SGHRS and CDR2 as YFSETQ. The CDR3 spans 15 residues. The V gene end was trimmed by 2 bases and the J gene end by 2 bases; junction bases not matched to a gene: 5. CDR3 loop: CASSFGTANTDTQYF. The sequenced part of the CDR3 DNA is TGCGCCAGCAGCTTCGGGACAGCGAACACAGATACG.

On this clone itself: The read ends 3 residues before the CDR3 terminus; that terminus is restored from the germline J gene. The chain is built from TRBV30 and TRBJ1-5; D is uncertain. The CDR3 spans 13 residues. From germline, CDR1 is GTSNPN and CDR2 SVGIG (reference sequence). Trimming removed 0 bases at V and 4 bases at J, with 7 bases between. This chain's CDR3 is CAWSVGLNQPQHF. The DNA read from the CDR3 is TGTGCCTGGAGTGTTGGGCTAAATCAGCCC. Supplemented by reference TRBV30 and TRBJ1-5, the full variable domain reads SQTIHQWPATLVQPVGSPLSLECTVEGTSNPNLYWYRQAAGRGLQLLFYSVGIGQISSEVPQNLSASRPQDRQFILSSKKLLLSDSGFYLCAWSVGLNQPQHFGDGTRLSIL.

Of note for this clone: The read is 3 residues too short to cover the CDR3 end, so that end is filled in from the germline J gene. This rearrangement joins TRBV6-1 to TRBJ1-4; D is unresolved. CDR3 length: 14 amino acids. Between the trimmed V and J ends, which lost 3 bases and 7 bases, there was a span of 12 bases. Germline V CDR1 and CDR2: MNHNS, SASEGT. The CDR3 reads CASSDGERGEKLFF. Incomplete CDR3 DNA: TGTGCCAGCAGTGATGGTGAACGGGGTGAAAAA.

Details on this clone: The read stops 3 residues short of the end of the CDR3; the missing end is completed from the germline J gene. This chain uses TRBV30 with TRBJ2-1; TRBD2 aligns across 11 bases. The ends lost 0 bases at V and 6 bases at J; junction bases unmatched: 7. The CDR3 length is 16 residues. The germline CDR1 and CDR2 sequences are GTSNPN and SVGIG (reference sequence). CDR3 amino acids: CAWSVLGTSGFNEQFF. Partial CDR3 DNA: TGTGCCTGGAGTGTATTGGGGACTAGCGGTTTCAATGAG. Filled out from reference TRBV30 and TRBJ2-1, the complete variable domain reads SQTIHQWPATLVQPVGSPLSLECTVEGTSNPNLYWYRQAAGRGLQLLFYSVGIGQISSEVPQNLSASRPQDRQFILSSKKLLLSDSGFYLCAWSVLGTSGFNEQFFGPGTRLTVL.

Turning to this clone: The sequenced fragment ends 3 residues before the CDR3 boundary, so the rest is inferred from the germline J gene. The chain joins TRBV18 to TRBJ1-4; D is possibly TRBD1 (6 bases). This CDR3 comprises 15 residues. Looked up from germline, CDR1 is KGHSH and CDR2 is LQKENI. V was cut by 3 bases and J by 0 bases, with 8 bases left in between. The part of the CDR3 DNA that was read is TGTGCCAGCTCACCTCAGGGGACAACTAATGAAAAA. It codes for CASSPQGTTNEK. The complete CDR3 sequence is CASSPQGTTNEKLFF.

On this clone itself: The read comes to an end 3 residues before the CDR3 does, leaving the germline J gene to fill in the end. The chain has TRBV19 and TRBJ2-7; TRBD1 agrees at 11 bases. After removal of 5 bases from V and 5 bases from J, the junction contained 14 bases not matched to a gene. Looked up from germline, CDR1 is LNHDA and CDR2 is SQIVND (reference sequence). The CDR3 is made up of 17 amino acids. The DNA read from the CDR3 is TGTGCCAGTAGTCTCTGGACAGGGGGCGCTTCTCGCCACGAG. It encodes CASSLWTGGASRHE. The complete CDR3 sequence is CASSLWTGGASRHEQYF.

Of note for this clone: The CDR3 goes on 3 residues after the read ends, and that part is filled in from the germline J gene. The chain links TRBV6-1 to TRBJ2-1; the match to TRBD2 covers 8 bases. With 4 bases clipped from V and 9 bases from J, the junction kept 8 bases outside the gene matches. CDR1 and CDR2 from the germline V gene are MNHNS and SASEGT. This CDR3 spans 14 amino acids. The sequenced CDR3 bases are TGTGCCAGCAGTGGAGGCGGGGGGATGGGTGAG. As protein: CASSGGGGMGE. The entire CDR3 sequence reads CASSGGGGMGEQFF.

A note on this clone: The read ends 3 residues shy of where the CDR3 ends; the end is completed using the germline J gene. The V gene is TRBV19, the J gene TRBJ2-3; 10 nucleotides agree with TRBD2. The trim removed 6 bases at V and 0 bases at J, leaving 6 bases unmatched. The CDR3 length is 16 residues. CDR1 is LNHDA, CDR2 SQIVND, per germline (reference sequence). The covered CDR3 bases are TGTGCCAGTAGCCTAGCGGGAGACTCTAGCACAGATACG. This codes for CASSLAGDSSTDT. The entire CDR3 protein reads CASSLAGDSSTDTQYF.

Regarding this clone: The CDR3 end falls 3 residues outside the read, so it is completed with the germline J gene. The rearrangement links TRBV12-5 to TRBJ2-3; TRBD2 agrees at 10 bases. CDR1 is LGHNT, CDR2 FRNRAP, per germline. V dropped 2 bases and J dropped 1; count of bases not matched to a gene: 6. CDR3 length: 17 amino acids. The sequenced CDR3 bases are TGTGCTAGTGGTTTGCCCCCTAGCGGGGGTCGCACAGATACG. It translates to CASGLPPSGGRTDT. The full-length CDR3 reads as CASGLPPSGGRTDTQYF.

To note about this clone: The missing CDR3 end, 3 residues past where the read stops, is filled in from the germline J gene. The genes are TRBV7-3 and TRBJ2-5; tentatively, D is TRBD1 (7 bases). The V end lost 1 base, the J end lost 5 bases, and 11 bases lay between the germline ends. The CDR3 has 14 amino acids. The V gene's germline CDR1 is SGHTA and CDR2 FQGTGA. The part of the CDR3 DNA that was read is TGTGCCAGCAGCTTAAAGGGGGCGGGGGAGACC. Amino acid sequence: CASSLKGAGET. Given in full, the CDR3 is CASSLKGAGETQYF.

The CDR3 sequence: CASDREEKKLFF. The part of the CDR3 DNA that was read is TGTGCCAGCGACAGGGAAGAGAAAAAA. The chain uses TRBV7-9 and TRBJ1-4; TRBD1 agrees at 7 bases. The read gets to within 3 residues of the CDR3 end, and the germline J gene fills in the rest. CDR3 size: 12 residues. V gave up 8 bases and J gave up 9 bases; unmatched junction bases: 6. Germline values: CDR1 SEHNR, CDR2 FQNEAQ (reference sequence).

Details on this clone: From the germline J gene comes the end of the CDR3, since the read stops 3 residues before it. The chain employs TRBV30 and TRBJ1-5; 9 bases align to TRBD1. This CDR3 region has 16 residues. V trimming: 5 bases; J trimming: 4 bases; junction bases outside the gene matches: 12. Germline loops: CDR1 GTSNPN, CDR2 SVGIG (reference sequence). CDR3 residues: CAWSSGQGTSNQPQHF. The DNA read from the CDR3 is TGTGCCTGGTCATCGGGACAGGGAACATCAAATCAGCCC.

Points on this clone: The CDR3 is cut off 3 residues early in the read; its end comes from the germline J gene. The V call is TRBV29-1, the J call TRBJ1-1, with 7 bases fitting TRBD1. The length of the CDR3 is 13 residues. Germline values: CDR1 SQVTM, CDR2 ANQGSEA. Partial CDR3 DNA: TGCAGCGTGACGGGACAGCCCAACCAGGAA. Protein sequence: CSVTGQPNQE. The complete CDR3 sequence is CSVTGQPNQEAFF.

In the case of this clone: The read gets to within 3 residues of the CDR3 end, and the germline J gene fills in the rest. This sequence joins TRBV7-6 and TRBJ1-4; 9 nucleotides match TRBD1. J was trimmed by 7 bases and V by 5 bases; bases with no gene match: 5. From germline, CDR1 is SGHVS and CDR2 FNYEAQ. This CDR3 is 14 amino acids long. The CDR3 DNA, read in part, is TGTGCCAGCAGCCGGGACAGGGCGGGTGAAAAA. It translates to CASSRDRAGEK. The whole CDR3 protein reads CASSRDRAGEKLFF.

Judged by frequency, this clone is medium-sized. From the germline J gene comes the end of the CDR3, since the read stops 3 residues before it. The gene calls are TRBV5-6 and TRBJ2-7; TRBD1 agrees at 7 bases. CDR3 length equals 13 residues. Losses at the gene ends were 6 bases for V and 5 bases for J; bases not matched to a gene: 8. CDR1 and CDR2 (germline): SGHDT, YYEEEE. The CDR3 loop is CASTRTGPNEQYF. The sequenced CDR3 bases are TGTGCCAGCACCAGGACAGGACCCAACGAG. The full variable domain, with the rest looked up from reference TRBV5-6 and TRBJ2-7, is DAGVTQSPTHLIKTRGQQVTLRCSPKSGHDTVSWYQQALGQGPQFIFQYYEEEERQRGNFPDRFSGHQFPNYSSELNVNALLLGDSALYLCASTRTGPNEQYFGPGTRLTVT.

Concerning this clone itself: With the read ending 3 residues before the CDR3 end, the germline J gene is used to fill in that end. This chain connects TRBV18 to TRBJ1-6; the D is unclear. V lost 6 bases and J lost 1, with 10 bases in between. Germline-derived CDR1 and CDR2 are KGHSH and LQKENI. The CDR3 extends over 15 amino acids. The sequenced CDR3 bases are TGTGCCAGCTCCCCAGAAGGTTCCTATAATTCACCC. This sequence encodes CASSPEGSYNSP. The full CDR3 sequence reads CASSPEGSYNSPLHF.

Comment on this clone: The read ends 3 residues before the CDR3 terminus; that terminus is restored from the germline J gene. The V and J genes are TRBV5-1 and TRBJ2-7; 8 bases are shared with TRBD1. Germline CDR1 SGHRS, CDR2 YFSETQ. The CDR3 is 21 amino acids. J was trimmed by 5 bases and V by 1 base; bases with no gene match: 26. The CDR3 loop is CASSLRTGILGHMPGGHEQYF. CDR3 bases read: TGCGCCAGCAGCTTGCGGACAGGGATCCTTGGGCATATGCCAGGCGGCCACGAG. Looking up the rest from reference TRBV5-1 and TRBJ2-7 gives the full variable domain: KAGVTQTPRYLIKTRGQQVTLSCSPISGHRSVSWYQQTPGQGLQFLFEYFSETQRNKGNFPGRFSGRQFSNSRSEMNVSTLELGDSALYLCASSLRTGILGHMPGGHEQYFGPGTRLTVT.

By frequency, this clone is medium-sized. CDR3 in amino acids: CAWSVYSGAGELFF. The sequenced CDR3 bases are TGTGCCTGGAGTGTTTACAGTGGAGCCGGGGAG. The rearrangement links TRBV30 to TRBJ2-2; D call uncertain. The read halts 3 residues ahead of the CDR3 end, with the missing end drawn from the germline J gene. This CDR3 contains 14 residues. The germline V and J ends were trimmed by 0 bases and 6 bases, with 11 bases remaining between them. The germline V gene encodes CDR1 GTSNPN and CDR2 SVGIG (reference sequence).

Concerning this clone itself: Read data end 3 residues before the CDR3 end; the end is taken from the germline J gene. The rearrangement uses TRBV19 and TRBJ2-1; 7 bases are shared with TRBD2. The ends lost 4 bases at V and 0 bases at J; junction bases unmatched: 9. Germline CDR1 and CDR2: LNHDA and SQIVND (reference sequence). The CDR3 runs to 17 residues. CDR3 loop: CASSNINRLASYNEQFF. CDR3 DNA (partial): TGTGCCAGTAGTAACATCAACCGACTAGCCTCCTACAATGAG.

Concerning this clone itself: The missing CDR3 end, 3 residues past where the read stops, is filled in from the germline J gene. The chain combines TRBV20-1 with TRBJ1-1; tentatively, D is TRBD1 (6 bases). Between the trimmed V and J ends, which lost 2 bases and 1 base, there was a span of 11 bases. This CDR3 has 14 amino acids. CDR1 and CDR2 (germline): DFQATT, SNEGSKA (reference sequence). CDR3: CSARSGGSNTEAFF. CDR3 DNA (partial): TGCAGTGCTAGAAGTGGGGGCTCGAACACTGAA.

Note on this clone: Sequencing ends 3 residues short of the CDR3 end; the germline J gene provides the rest. V usage is TRBV5-5 and J usage is TRBJ1-6; 8 nucleotides match TRBD1. V lost 1 base to trimming and J lost 9 bases; unmatched junction nucleotides: 3. The V gene's germline CDR1 is SGHKS and CDR2 YYEKEE (reference sequence). This CDR3 is 14 amino acids long. This CDR3 reads CASSLTGGGSPLHF. CDR3 DNA, as far as it was read: TGTGCCAGCAGCTTGACAGGGGGAGGTTCACCC.

Concerning this clone: The read stops 3 residues short of the end of the CDR3; the missing end is completed from the germline J gene. The chain couples TRBV7-9 to TRBJ2-1; unclear D gene. The CDR3 is made up of 13 amino acids. Germline V gives CDR1 SEHNR, CDR2 FQNEAQ (reference sequence). The V gene lost 2 bases and the J gene lost 2 bases, with 4 bases spanning the gap. The sequenced part of the CDR3 DNA is TGTGCCAGCAGCTTATCTCCCTACAATGAG. Protein sequence: CASSLSPYNE. The CDR3 reads in full as CASSLSPYNEQFF. Full variable domain (rest looked up from reference TRBV7-9 and TRBJ2-1): DTGVSQNPRHKITKRGQNVTFRCDPISEHNRLYWYRQTLGQGPEFLTYFQNEAQLEKSRLLSDRFSAERPKGSFSTLEIQRTEQGDSAMYLCASSLSPYNEQFFGPGTRLTVL.

Remarks on this clone: The DNA ends 3 residues before the CDR3 does, and the rest of the CDR3 is filled in from the germline J gene. The chain employs TRBV5-1 and TRBJ2-5; D perhaps matches TRBD1 (6 bases). The germline V and J ends were trimmed by 0 bases and 1 base, with 10 bases remaining between them. The germline gives CDR1 SGHRS, CDR2 YFSETQ. The CDR3 consists of 15 residues. The CDR3 bases that were read are TGCGCCAGCAGCTTGGGGACAGACACCCAAGAGACC. It codes for CASSLGTDTQET. The whole CDR3 region reads CASSLGTDTQETQYF. The full variable domain, its missing parts supplied by reference TRBV5-1 and TRBJ2-5, is KAGVTQTPRYLIKTRGQQVTLSCSPISGHRSVSWYQQTPGQGLQFLFEYFSETQRNKGNFPGRFSGRQFSNSRSEMNVSTLELGDSALYLCASSLGTDTQETQYFGPGTRLLVL.